This TCR beta chain was identified during a study of T cell responses to AZD1222 COVID-19 vaccine. Looked up from germline, CDR1 is SGHVS and CDR2 is FQNEAQ. CDR3 length: 17 amino acids. V lost 0 bases to trimming and J lost 6 bases; unmatched junction nucleotides: 7. Of note for this clone: Its antigen is unknown.

Sequencing used immunoSEQ multiplex PCR; TCRdb keeps in-frame clones, though not all of them. The data contain 100,000 or so clones, around 90% of them singletons. Findings of the study overall: Spike-specific TCR breadth and depth went up after people got two AZD1222 doses. Variant regions that are unmutated are reportedly the target of nearly half of spike-specific TCRs. The CD4 TCRs associated with vaccination extended across spike and predominated at 160-218 and 743-854. White British ancestry dominated among donors, who included more females, and clonal diversity was possibly underestimated.

V and J are TRBV7-8 and TRBJ2-3; 12 bases line up with TRBD2. This TCR was recovered from an adult in good health. This sample comprised peripheral blood, obtained on day 0 of AZD1222 vaccination. CDR3 amino acids: CASSLALTSGRSDTQYF. CDR3 coding DNA: TGTGCCAGCAGCTTAGCGTTGACTAGCGGGAGATCGGATACGCAGTATTTT. Supplemented by reference TRBV7-8 and TRBJ2-3, the full variable domain reads GAGVSQSPRYKVAKRGQDVALRCDPISGHVSLFWYQQALGQGPEFLTYFQNEAQLDKSGLPSDRFFAERPEGSVSTLKIQRTQQEDSAVYLCASSLALTSGRSDTQYFGPGTRLTVL.